What follows is one TCR beta chain and its context. No cognate antigen has been identified for it. Base qualities are missing; no much larger clone stands one base away. The CDR3 numbers 12 residues from cysteine through phenylalanine. Only the CDR3 region is kept as DNA, spanning 36 bases read in frame from base 1. Between the V and J ends, shortened by 8 bases and 3 bases respectively, the junction contains 10 bases. Every donor was a healthy Caucasian. The twin cohort comprised three pairs of female monozygotic twins, all aged roughly 18 to 30 years. RNA for TCR libraries was isolated from peripheral blood mononuclear cells. The source of the sample is a study of identical twins (TCRdb year 2016). In terms of the full investigation: TCR alpha and beta repertoires from monozygotic twins, unrelated adults of various ages and cord blood were deep-sequenced to test whether fetal clonotypes persist. To rule out contamination, replicate twin experiments were performed at different times with different library preparation protocols. Beyond this particular receptor, the publication reports: Excess twin sharing in beta out-of-frame sequences was weaker because fewer shared sequences lowered the signal-to-noise ratio. Invariant T cells such as MAIT and iNKT could partly confound zero-insertion analyses, although diverse VJ usage argued against such confounding for most clonotypes. Abundant cord blood beta clonotypes carried fewer insertions; young adult naive repertoires showed a weaker similar trend, while memory repertoires showed none. In monozygotic twins, out-of-frame TCR alpha sharing was systematically underestimated by recombination models, although the models agreed with sharing between unrelated individuals. Compared with coincidental sharing between unrelated individuals, out-of-frame TCR alpha sequences shared between twins showed an excess of sequences with low generation probability. Because the same donors could not be followed over many years, the conclusions relied on cross-sectional statistical analysis.

Libraries came from 5' RACE. Sequencing was performed on an Illumina HiSeq 2000. Template switching added a universal primer binding site, and the final cDNA carried a unique molecular identifier that allowed TCR cDNA molecules to be counted accurately. Specific primers in the conserved constant-segment region were used to synthesize first-strand cDNA for TCR alpha and beta chains. Each cDNA library was double barcoded, with a SMART-Mk sample barcode plus Illumina barcodes, to control for contamination. TruSeq adapter sequences and Illumina sample barcodes were added in two successive PCR steps. Sequencing of the TCR alpha and beta cDNA libraries was done on the Illumina HiSeq platform using custom primers. Under the source paper's analysis protocol: Raw reads were processed with MiGEC to extract unique molecular identifiers, and MiXCR was used to determine CDR3 positions. For each individual, recombination models were inferred using an EM algorithm with the repgenHMM and IGoR tools. The tcR package in R was used for shared clonotype analysis, with sharing normalized by the product of cloneset sizes. To study raw recombination free of thymic and clonal selection effects, out-of-frame nonproductive sequences were analyzed. TCRdb reran the public reads through fastp at Q25 and MiXCR, keeping productive beta chains. Entries that share a CDR3 protein sequence are merged under the most common genes and DNA. The V and J calls and clone size come from TCRdb's table, not from the authors' own analysis. For this sample there are around 650,000 distinct CDR3 sequences; under 8.5% appear just once. 1.6% of the sample goes to the ten largest clones.

This same sample was also part of a study on yellow fever vaccine responses in identical twins. Looking at the second paper: According to the authors, the vaccine-induced T cell response in identical twins seemed to be partly convergent and partly specific to each individual. The study precisely tracked vaccine-responding T cell clones in identical twins.

The clonotype originates from a woman younger than 30 in good health. The sample taken for sequencing was PBMCs. The rearranged segments are TRBV12-3 or TRBV12-4 and TRBJ2-5; possibly the D gene is TRBD1, per 6 matching bases. The CDR3 protein sequence reads: CASGYREETQYF. The DNA sequence follows: TGTGCCAGCGGGTACAGGGAAGAGACCCAGTACTTC.